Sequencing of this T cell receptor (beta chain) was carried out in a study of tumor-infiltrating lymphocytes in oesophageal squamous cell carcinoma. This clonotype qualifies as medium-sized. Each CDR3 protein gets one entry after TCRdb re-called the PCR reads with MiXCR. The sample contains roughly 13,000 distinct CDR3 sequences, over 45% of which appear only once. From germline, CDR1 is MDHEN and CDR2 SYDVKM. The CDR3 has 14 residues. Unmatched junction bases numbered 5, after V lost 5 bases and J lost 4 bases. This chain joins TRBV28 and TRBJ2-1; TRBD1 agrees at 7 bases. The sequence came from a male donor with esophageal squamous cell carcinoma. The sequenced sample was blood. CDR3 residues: CASSLRTGYNEQFF. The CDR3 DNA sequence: TGTGCCAGCAGTCTTAGGACAGGATACAATGAGCAGTTCTTC.